One and the same sample provided the 23 T cell receptor beta chains below, sequenced in a study of regulatory T cells in long-lasting Graves disease. Construction of TCR beta libraries relied on iRepertoire HTBI primers and on Arm-PCR targeting CDR3 regions. One entry per CDR3 protein results from TCRdb running MiXCR on the multiplex PCR reads. In the table there are hundreds of thousands of distinct CDR3 sequences, about 13% of which are singletons. Documented time point: newly diagnosed GD, antithyroid drugs for less than 3 months. Following extraction of RNA from PBMCs, that RNA was used to make the TCR library. The data were also submitted as part of a second study, on T cells in Graves' hyperthyroidism and ophthalmopathy.

The source was peripheral blood mononuclear cells (PBMCs), collected at new diagnosis, from a patient treated with antithyroid drugs. The receptors originated from a man younger than 40 with Graves disease.

V is TRBV2 and J is TRBJ2-5, with 9 bases that match TRBD2. The CDR3 covers 15 residues. With V trimmed by 4 bases and J by 2 bases, 5 bases remained unmatched. Germline V CDR1 and CDR2: SNHLY, FYNNEI. In DNA form, the CDR3 reads TGTGCCAGCAGTGGTGGTGGACTAGCGCAAGAGACCCAGTACTTC. It yields the protein CASSGGGLAQETQYF.

This clonotype was counted only a few times. This CDR3 reads CAIRDRLNYGYTF. DNA for the CDR3: TGTGCCATCCGGGACCGCCTGAACTATGGCTACACCTTC. This chain connects TRBV2 to TRBJ1-2, with D tentatively TRBD1 (5 bases). CDR1 is SNHLY, CDR2 FYNNEI, per germline. The V gene lost 10 bases and the J gene lost 2 bases, with 14 bases spanning the gap. There are 13 residues in the CDR3. The full variable domain, with the rest looked up from reference TRBV2 and TRBJ1-2, is EPEVTQTPSHQVTQMGQEVILRCVPISNHLYFYWYRQILGQKVEFLVSFYNNEISEKSEIFDDQFSVERPDGSNFTLKIRSTKLEDSAMYFCAIRDRLNYGYTFGSGTRLTVV.

The sample holds many counts of this clonotype. V gene TRBV7-3 combines with J gene TRBJ2-1; D unclear. The CDR3 contains 12 residues. Germline V lookup: CDR1 SGHTA, CDR2 FQGTGA. The germline V and J ends were trimmed by 4 bases and 13 bases, with 14 bases remaining between them. The CDR3 DNA is TGTGCCAGCAGCTCCCCGGACGCAAGACAGTTCTTC. It specifies CASSSPDARQFF.

This clonotype was observed a handful of times. The rearrangement uses TRBV20-1 and TRBJ2-3; D ambiguous. The CDR3 runs to 12 residues. Trimming cost V 1 base and J 3 bases, with 5 bases left between them. The germline gives CDR1 DFQATT, CDR2 SNEGSKA (reference sequence). CDR3 sequence reads: CSARGATDTQYF. As DNA, the CDR3 is TGCAGTGCTAGAGGCGCTACAGATACGCAGTATTTT.

The sample holds many counts of this clonotype. J is TRBJ1-2 and V is TRBV6-1, with 7 bases matching TRBD1. Per the germline V gene, CDR1 is MNHNS and CDR2 is SASEGT. J lost 6 bases, V lost 1 base, and 2 bases had no gene match. The CDR3 is 13 residues long. In DNA form, the CDR3 reads TGTGCCAGCAGTGAAGTCGACAGGGATGGCTACACCTTC. Its protein product is CASSEVDRDGYTF.

This clonotype occurred many times. This chain links TRBV20-1 with TRBJ2-3, with a possible D match to TRBD2 (5 bases). Trimming removed 7 bases from V and 1 base from J, with 9 bases in between. There are 12 residues in the CDR3. Germline values: CDR1 DFQATT, CDR2 SNEGSKA (reference sequence). In DNA, the CDR3 is TGCAGTGGGACTCCCCGCACAGATACGCAGTATTTT. It yields the protein CSGTPRTDTQYF.

This clonotype was recorded many times. This rearrangement joins TRBV29-1 to TRBJ2-1; perhaps TRBD2 as D (7 bases). V lost 7 bases and J 8 bases, leaving 24 bases between the germline ends. This CDR3 comprises 15 residues. CDR1 SQVTM and CDR2 ANQGSEA come from the germline V gene. CDR3 coding DNA: TGCAGCGCCTCCCTAGGGGGGAGTGGGAGGGATGAGCAGTTCTTC. This translates into CSASLGGSGRDEQFF.

This chain links TRBV10-1 with TRBJ2-3; 10 positions agree with TRBD2. The last part of the DNA fits TRBJ2-5 better; the J call may be wrong. CDR1 is WNHNN and CDR2 is SYGVQD in the germline V gene (reference sequence). There are 14 residues in the CDR3. The CDR3 is CASSHEGLAKTQYF. The CDR3 DNA sequence: TGCGCCAGCAGCCACGAGGGACTAGCGAAGACCCAGTACTTC.

This clonotype was counted many times. The gene calls are TRBV11-2 and TRBJ2-5; D may be TRBD2 (5 bases). From germline, CDR1 is SGHAT and CDR2 FQNNGV. V was cut by 3 bases and J by 7 bases, with 15 bases left in between. The CDR3 totals 14 residues. This chain's CDR3 is CASSLVRVAGTQYF. The CDR3 nucleotides read TGTGCCAGCAGCTTGGTGAGGGTTGCGGGGACCCAGTACTTC.

In this sample, this clonotype turned up many times. The chain recombines TRBV7-9 with TRBJ2-7, with 7 bases fitting TRBD2. With V trimmed by 1 base and J by 0 bases, 9 bases remained unmatched. Per the germline V gene, CDR1 is SEHNR and CDR2 is FQNEAQ (reference sequence). The CDR3 consists of 17 residues. The CDR3 sequence is CASSLGPRASGSYEQYF. The CDR3 DNA sequence: TGTGCCAGCAGCTTAGGCCCCCGGGCTAGCGGCTCCTACGAGCAGTACTTC.

As regards this clonotype: This probably arose from a read error, given a far larger clone one base away. The chain couples TRBV11-1 to TRBJ2-1; D is uncertain. Germline loops: CDR1 SGHAT, CDR2 FQDESV (reference sequence). This CDR3 is built from 14 residues. The V gene lost 2 bases and the J gene lost 10 bases, with 15 bases spanning the gap. This CDR3 reads CASSLNPGGYEQFF. The CDR3, as DNA: TGTGCCAGCAGCTTAAATCCTGGTGGGTACGAGCAGTTCTTC.

Many counts were recorded for this clonotype. The V call is TRBV30, the J call TRBJ2-1; D may be TRBD1 (6 bases). Trimming took off 5 bases at V and 1 base at J, with 12 bases between the two ends. The CDR3 covers 14 residues. Germline V gene data show CDR1 as GTSNPN and CDR2 as SVGIG (reference sequence). CDR3 amino acids: CAWEQGWSYNEQFF. CDR3 in DNA: TGTGCCTGGGAACAGGGTTGGTCCTACAATGAGCAGTTCTTC.

This clonotype was found many times. The rearrangement uses TRBV28 and TRBJ2-1; tentatively, D is TRBD2 (6 bases). V was trimmed by 7 bases and J by 8 bases, leaving 15 bases between them. The germline CDR1 and CDR2 sequences are MDHEN and SYDVKM. This CDR3 spans 13 amino acids. The CDR3 loop is CASKGLLGDEQFF. DNA for the CDR3: TGTGCCAGCAAGGGACTTCTCGGGGATGAGCAGTTCTTC.

This clonotype was counted many times. J is TRBJ1-1 and V is TRBV27; D not resolved. The CDR3 loop spans 12 amino acids. The ends were cut back, 4 bases at V and 7 bases at J, with 10 bases in the middle. CDR1 and CDR2 from the germline V gene are MNHEY and SMNVEV (reference sequence). The CDR3 region is CASSSNSFEAFF. DNA of the CDR3: TGTGCCAGCAGTTCGAACAGCTTTGAAGCTTTCTTT.

V is TRBV20-1 and J is TRBJ2-5; D remains unclear. Per germline, CDR1 DFQATT and CDR2 SNEGSKA (reference sequence). The CDR3 consists of 12 residues. The ends were cut back, 0 bases at V and 4 bases at J, with 6 bases in the middle. The CDR3 nucleotides are TGCAGTGCTAGAGAGAGTGCAGAGACCCAGTACTTC. Its protein product is CSARESAETQYF.

Many counts were recorded for this clonotype. This chain's CDR3 is CSVRGRIGTDTQYF. CDR3 nucleotides: TGCAGCGTTAGGGGGCGGATTGGCACAGATACGCAGTATTTT. V is TRBV29-1 and J is TRBJ2-3; 7 bases align to TRBD1. The V segment lost 5 bases and the J segment 1 base; nucleotides outside the gene matches: 6. Germline CDR1 is SQVTM and CDR2 is ANQGSEA. The CDR3 length is 14 residues.

In its sample, this clonotype was seen a few times. The chain combines TRBV4-2 with TRBJ2-1, with TRBD2 matching 11 bases. The CDR3 runs to 16 residues. Germline CDR1 and CDR2: LGHNA and YNFKEQ. J lost 8 bases, V lost 1 base, and 7 bases had no gene match. CDR3 nucleotides: TGTGCCAGCAGCCAAGTAACTAGCGGGAGCGACCATGAGCAGTTCTTC. It yields the protein CASSQVTSGSDHEQFF.

The V and J genes are TRBV20-1 and TRBJ2-5; TRBD2 is a possible D gene (7 bases). The ends were cut back, 7 bases at V and 5 bases at J, with 17 bases in the middle. The CDR3 spans 13 residues. Germline values: CDR1 DFQATT, CDR2 SNEGSKA (reference sequence). The CDR3 is CSGKKGGLETQYF. CDR3 in DNA: TGCAGTGGCAAGAAGGGGGGGTTGGAGACCCAGTACTTC.

This clonotype was detected ten times or more. This rearrangement joins TRBV2 to TRBJ1-1; 9 nucleotides agree with TRBD1. After removal of 4 bases from V and 9 bases from J, the junction contained 3 bases not matched to a gene. This CDR3 comprises 12 residues. In germline, CDR1 is SNHLY, CDR2 FYNNEI. This CDR3 is CASSGYRGQAFF. CDR3 nucleotide sequence: TGTGCCAGCAGTGGTTACAGGGGGCAAGCTTTCTTT.

This clonotype was observed at least ten times. The chain employs TRBV28 and TRBJ1-5, with a tentative D call TRBD1 (6 bases). Deletions cut 5 bases from V and 7 bases from J, with 18 bases between. Germline V gene sequence: CDR1 MDHEN, CDR2 SYDVKM. This CDR3 has 15 amino acids. CDR3 region: CASSRQYRAGQPQHF. In nucleotides, the CDR3 is TGTGCCAGCAGTCGCCAATACAGGGCGGGACAGCCCCAGCATTTT.

The chain recombines TRBV6-5 with TRBJ2-1, with TRBD2 as a possible D gene (6 bases). The germline V and J ends were trimmed by 4 bases and 2 bases, with 12 bases remaining between them. The CDR3 covers 15 residues. Germline loops: CDR1 MNHEY, CDR2 SVGAGI. In nucleotides, the CDR3 is TGTGCCAGCAGTTTTACCGGGGGAACCTACAATGAGCAGTTCTTC. Translating gives CASSFTGGTYNEQFF.

V usage is TRBV7-9 and J usage is TRBJ2-3; no firm D call. Germline CDR1 and CDR2: SEHNR and FQNEAQ (reference sequence). The CDR3 has 13 residues. V lost 6 bases and J lost 5, with 12 bases in between. In DNA, the CDR3 is TGTGCCAGCAGTCAAAGCCCCAAAGATACGCAGTATTTT. Translating gives CASSQSPKDTQYF. The full variable domain, completed using reference TRBV7-9 and TRBJ2-3, is DTGVSQNPRHKITKRGQNVTFRCDPISEHNRLYWYRQTLGQGPEFLTYFQNEAQLEKSRLLSDRFSAERPKGSFSTLEIQRTEQGDSAMYLCASSQSPKDTQYFGPGTRLTVL.

This clonotype has just a few counts. The rearrangement uses TRBV6-5 and TRBJ1-2; D is unresolved. CDR3 size: 11 residues. V shed 0 bases and J shed 7 bases, with 3 bases lying between them. The germline V gene has CDR1 MNHEY and CDR2 SVGAGI. The CDR3 bases are TGTGCCAGCAGTTACTCGGCTGGCTACACCTTC. Amino acid sequence: CASSYSAGYTF.